A selection of T cell receptor beta chains follows, all from one sample in a study of blood T cell repertoires in COVID-19. Sequencing was performed with immunoSEQ multiplex PCR; in TCRdb, only in-frame clones are kept and a portion is missing. The profile covers more than 400,000 clones, with roughly 88% appearing a single time and more than 0.55% taken by the ten largest. The specimen sequenced was PBMCs or T cells enriched from blood (not recorded which). The receptors originated from a man between 18 and 35 years old who had recovered from COVID-19. Both conserved end residues are part of each CDR3. The D gene is left open where the match is weak. Rows may omit the clone size; those that give it use once, few, many or a size class.

d_gene,j_gene,abundance,v_gene,CDR3aa,CDR3nt
TRBD1,TRBJ1-1,-,TRBV4-1,CASSRVQGANTEAFF,TGCGCCAGCAGCCGGGTCCAGGGGGCTAACACTGAAGCTTTCTTT
TRBD1,TRBJ1-1,-,TRBV11-3,CASTNRGRGTEAFF,TGTGCCAGCACAAACAGGGGGCGAGGGACTGAAGCTTTCTTT
TRBD1,TRBJ2-7,-,TRBV5-4,CASRTTPQGAGYEQYF,TGTGCCAGCAGAACCACACCCCAGGGGGCCGGCTACGAGCAGTACTTC
TRBD2,TRBJ2-3,-,TRBV27,CASSAGTSGRAGTQYF,TGTGCCAGTTCTGCGGGGACTAGCGGGAGGGCAGGGACGCAGTATTTT
TRBD1,TRBJ1-5,-,TRBV6-4,CASSTDRDRPQHF,TGTGCCAGCAGTACCGACAGGGATCGGCCCCAGCATTTT
-,TRBJ1-4,-,TRBV5-4,CASSLGGREKLFF,TGTGCCAGCAGCTTAGGAGGGCGGGAAAAACTGTTTTTT
TRBD1,TRBJ2-7,-,TRBV19,CAKTGGQGGYEQYF,TGTGCCAAAACAGGGGGACAGGGTGGTTACGAGCAGTACTTC
-,TRBJ1-1,-,TRBV6-1,CASSDTGSVPREAFF,TGTGCCAGCAGTGACACAGGTTCCGTTCCGCGTGAAGCTTTCTTT
TRBD1,TRBJ1-5,-,TRBV27,CASSLRTGAGQPQHF,TGTGCCAGCAGTTTAAGGACAGGGGCAGGACAGCCCCAGCATTTT
-,TRBJ1-3,-,TRBV28,CASSHGVAGNTIYF,TGTGCCAGCAGCCACGGAGTAGCTGGAAACACCATATATTTT
TRBD2,TRBJ2-7,-,TRBV3-1/TRBV3-2,CASSQGASGSKEQYF,TGTGCCAGCAGCCAAGGGGCTAGCGGGAGCAAGGAGCAGTACTTC
-,TRBJ1-2,-,TRBV7-9,CASSPDSGYGYTF,TGTGCCAGCAGTCCGGACAGTGGCTATGGCTACACCTTC
-,TRBJ2-5,-,TRBV24-1,CATSDPKEAPQETQYF,TGTGCCACCAGTGATCCCAAAGAGGCGCCCCAAGAGACCCAGTACTTC
-,TRBJ1-4,-,TRBV4-1,CASSQGESNEKLFF,TGCGCCAGCAGCCAAGGGGAGTCTAATGAAAAACTGTTTTTT
TRBD1,TRBJ1-2,-,TRBV29-1,CSVAGGQGYNYGYTF,TGCAGCGTTGCGGGGGGACAGGGGTACAACTATGGCTACACCTTC
-,TRBJ2-1,-,TRBV5-1,CASSLERRTYNEQFF,TGCGCCAGCAGCTTGGAAAGGAGGACCTACAATGAGCAGTTCTTC
TRBD1,TRBJ1-4,-,TRBV28,CASSSQGAKGNEKLFF,TGTGCCAGCAGTTCTCAGGGGGCGAAGGGTAATGAAAAACTGTTTTTT
TRBD2,TRBJ2-1,-,TRBV9,CASSYSLAGDNEQFF,TGTGCCAGCAGCTATTCACTAGCGGGGGACAATGAGCAGTTCTTC
-,TRBJ1-1,-,TRBV5-1,CASSFSSTEAFF,TGCGCCAGCAGCTTTTCTTCCACTGAAGCTTTCTTT
TRBD1,TRBJ1-1,-,TRBV3-1/TRBV3-2,CASSPLGQGAEAFF,TGTGCCAGCAGCCCGCTCGGACAGGGGGCTGAAGCTTTCTTT
TRBD2,TRBJ2-1,once,TRBV7-9,CASSRLAGGDNEQFF,TGTGCCAGCAGCCGGCTAGCCGGGGGGGACAATGAGCAGTTCTTC
-,TRBJ2-7,-,TRBV10-3,CAISDGKPYEQYF,TGTGCCATCAGTGATGGCAAACCCTACGAGCAGTACTTC
TRBD1,TRBJ1-1,-,TRBV27,CASSLQGALNTEAFF,TGTGCCAGCAGTCTCCAGGGGGCCTTGAACACTGAAGCTTTCTTT
TRBD1,TRBJ1-3,-,TRBV6-6,CASRGLTGTGNTIYF,TGTGCCAGCAGGGGTCTGACAGGGACTGGAAACACCATATATTTT
TRBD1,TRBJ1-2,-,TRBV18,CASSPEDRVGYGYTF,TGTGCCAGCTCACCAGAAGACAGGGTAGGATATGGCTACACCTTC
TRBD1,TRBJ1-5,-,TRBV5-4,CASSKQGGNQPQHF,TGTGCCAGCAGCAAACAGGGGGGGAATCAGCCCCAGCATTTT
-,TRBJ1-5,-,TRBV30,CACQGRSNQPQHF,TGTGCCTGCCAGGGCCGAAGCAATCAGCCCCAGCATTTT
-,TRBJ1-1,once,TRBV10-1,CASSSGPSEAFF,TGCGCCAGCAGCAGTGGCCCGTCTGAAGCTTTCTTT
-,TRBJ2-7,-,TRBV2,CAGTRDNYEQYF,TGTGCCGGAACCCGGGACAACTACGAGCAGTACTTC
-,TRBJ1-1,-,TRBV3-1/TRBV3-2,CASSQAGAEAFF,TGTGCCAGCAGCCAAGCAGGCGCTGAAGCTTTCTTT
-,TRBJ2-3,-,TRBV21-1,CASSKGGHASPDTQYF,TGTGCCAGCAGCAAAGGGGGCCATGCAAGCCCAGATACGCAGTATTTT